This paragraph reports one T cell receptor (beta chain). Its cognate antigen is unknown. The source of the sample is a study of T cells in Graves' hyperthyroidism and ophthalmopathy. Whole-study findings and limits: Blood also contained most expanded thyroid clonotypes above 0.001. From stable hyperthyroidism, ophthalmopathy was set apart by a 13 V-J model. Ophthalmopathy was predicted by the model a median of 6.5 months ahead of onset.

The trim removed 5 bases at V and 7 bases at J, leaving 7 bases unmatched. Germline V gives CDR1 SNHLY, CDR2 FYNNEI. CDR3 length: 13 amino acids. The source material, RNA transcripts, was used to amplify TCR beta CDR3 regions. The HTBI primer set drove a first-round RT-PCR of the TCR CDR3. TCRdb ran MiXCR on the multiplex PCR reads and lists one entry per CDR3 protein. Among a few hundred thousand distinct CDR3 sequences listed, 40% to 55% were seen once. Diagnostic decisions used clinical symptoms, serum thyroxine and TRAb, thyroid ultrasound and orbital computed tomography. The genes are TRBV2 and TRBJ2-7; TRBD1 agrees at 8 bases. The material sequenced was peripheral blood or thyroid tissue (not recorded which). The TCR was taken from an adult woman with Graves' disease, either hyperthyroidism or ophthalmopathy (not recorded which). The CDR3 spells CASSQDRGGEQYF. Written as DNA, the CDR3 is TGTGCCAGCAGTCAAGACAGGGGTGGGGAGCAGTACTTC.